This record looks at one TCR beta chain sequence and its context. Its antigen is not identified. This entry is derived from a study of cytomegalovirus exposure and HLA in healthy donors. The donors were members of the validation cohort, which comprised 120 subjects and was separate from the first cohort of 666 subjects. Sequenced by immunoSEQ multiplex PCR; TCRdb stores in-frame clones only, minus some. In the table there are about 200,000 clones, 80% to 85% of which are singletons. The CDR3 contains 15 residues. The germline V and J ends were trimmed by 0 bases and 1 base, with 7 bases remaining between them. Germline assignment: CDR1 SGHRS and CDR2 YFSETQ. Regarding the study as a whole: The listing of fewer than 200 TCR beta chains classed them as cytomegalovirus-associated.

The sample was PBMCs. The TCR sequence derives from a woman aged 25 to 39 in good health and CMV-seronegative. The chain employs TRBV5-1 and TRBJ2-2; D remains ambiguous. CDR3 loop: CASSLDTLNTGELFF. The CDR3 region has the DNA TGCGCCAGCAGCTTGGACACCTTGAACACCGGGGAGCTGTTTTTT.